Following are 16 T cell receptor beta chains from one sample sequenced in a study of blood T cell repertoires in COVID-19. TCRdb's table, derived via immunoSEQ multiplex PCR, lists solely in-frame clones and lacks some. This table holds roughly 240,000 clones, around 86% found once. What was sequenced was PBMCs or T cells enriched from blood (not recorded which). These receptors all stem from a woman in her forties or fifties who had recovered from COVID-19.

This chain uses TRBV6-4 with TRBJ1-1; D may be TRBD1 (6 bases). V lost 5 bases and J 3 bases, leaving 13 bases between the germline ends. The length of the CDR3 is 14 residues. The germline CDR1 and CDR2 sequences are MRHNA and SNTAGT. CDR3 loop: CASSQIGGHTEAFF. As DNA, the CDR3 is TGTGCCAGCAGTCAAATTGGGGGCCACACTGAAGCTTTCTTT.

The chain couples TRBV7-2 to TRBJ2-1; TRBD2 matches 12 bases. Germline trimming cut 5 bases from V and 7 bases from J; bases unmatched to any gene: 6. The CDR3 runs 15 residues. Looked up from germline, CDR1 is SGHTA and CDR2 is FQGNSA. The CDR3 region has the DNA TGTGCCAGCAGCCGCCTAGCGGGAGGGGAAAATGAGCAGTTCTTC. Protein sequence: CASSRLAGGENEQFF.

J is TRBJ1-1 and V is TRBV29-1; 10 nucleotides align to TRBD1. The CDR3 runs to 13 residues. From germline, CDR1 is SQVTM and CDR2 ANQGSEA. The V segment lost 6 bases and the J segment 1 base; nucleotides outside the gene matches: 2. In DNA form, the CDR3 reads TGCAGCGTGGGACAGGGGAGGAACACTGAAGCTTTCTTT. This encodes CSVGQGRNTEAFF. Using reference TRBV29-1 and TRBJ1-1 for the parts outside the CDR3, the full variable domain is SAVISQKPSRDICQRGTSLTIQCQVDSQVTMMFWYRQQPGQSLTLIATANQGSEATYESGFVIDKFPISRPNLTFSTLTVSNMSPEDSSIYLCSVGQGRNTEAFFGQGTRLTVV.

The chain joins TRBV6-5 to TRBJ2-3; 7 bases are a match to TRBD2. The CDR3 loop spans 15 amino acids. Germline assignment: CDR1 MNHEY and CDR2 SVGAGI. J lost 9 bases, V lost 6 bases, and 15 bases had no gene match. The CDR3 loop reads CASRPGTQAGGTQYF. Here the CDR3 DNA reads TGTGCCAGCAGGCCCGGGACTCAGGCCGGGGGGACGCAGTATTTT.

This sequence joins TRBV6-5 and TRBJ2-2, with D tentatively TRBD1 (7 bases). CDR1 and CDR2 from the germline V gene are MNHEY and SVGAGI. CDR3 size: 13 residues. The CDR3 DNA reads as TGTGTCGTGACAGGGAGGATCGCCGGGGAGCTGTTTTTT. It codes for CVVTGRIAGELFF.

The V call is TRBV2, the J call TRBJ2-3, with TRBD2 identical over 10 bases. CDR1 SNHLY and CDR2 FYNNEI come from the germline V gene. The CDR3 loop spans 15 amino acids. V gave up 6 bases and J gave up 2 bases; unmatched junction bases: 5. The CDR3, as DNA: TGTGCCAGCAGAATACTAGCGGGGCTCACAGATACGCAGTATTTT. It yields the protein CASRILAGLTDTQYF.

The rearrangement uses TRBV7-9 and TRBJ2-7; 15 bases agree with TRBD2. Germline V gene data show CDR1 as SEHNR and CDR2 as FQNEAQ (reference sequence). Trimming cost V 5 bases and J 5 bases; bases outside gene matches: 13. The CDR3 length is 18 residues. CDR3: CASSRSRGTSGRYNEQYF. The DNA for the CDR3 is TGTGCCAGCAGCCGATCACGAGGGACTAGCGGGAGGTATAACGAGCAGTACTTC.

The chain couples TRBV2 to TRBJ1-5; D is possibly TRBD1 (5 bases). The CDR3 covers 18 residues. V lost 1 base and J lost 4, with 20 bases in between. Germline V CDR1 and CDR2: SNHLY, FYNNEI. The CDR3 reads CASSEGPGIPMSNQPQHF. In DNA, the CDR3 is TGTGCCAGCAGTGAAGGGCCAGGGATCCCAATGAGTAATCAGCCCCAGCATTTT.

In the case of this clone: This same CDR3 is encoded by further DNA sequences in the sample. The chain links TRBV5-1 to TRBJ2-3; D might be TRBD2 (6 bases). The germline V gene encodes CDR1 SGHRS and CDR2 YFSETQ. Trimming took off 4 bases at V and 0 bases at J, with 9 bases between the two ends. The CDR3 extends over 14 amino acids. The CDR3 DNA reads as TGCGCCAGCAGCCAGAGCGGGAGCACAGATACGCAGTATTTT. It specifies CASSQSGSTDTQYF. Supplemented by reference TRBV5-1 and TRBJ2-3, the full variable domain reads KAGVTQTPRYLIKTRGQQVTLSCSPISGHRSVSWYQQTPGQGLQFLFEYFSETQRNKGNFPGRFSGRQFSNSRSEMNVSTLELGDSALYLCASSQSGSTDTQYFGPGTRLTVL.

The J gene is TRBJ2-1, the V gene TRBV28, with D tentatively TRBD1 (7 bases). Germline loops: CDR1 MDHEN, CDR2 SYDVKM. Deletions cut 1 base from V and 9 bases from J, with 13 bases between. The CDR3 is 14 amino acids. CDR3 bases: TGTGCCAGCAGTTTATTACCAGGGGGAGGTGAGCAGTTCTTC. Translation: CASSLLPGGGEQFF. The full variable domain, rest sourced from reference TRBV28 and TRBJ2-1, is DVKVTQSSRYLVKRTGEKVFLECVQDMDHENMFWYRQDPGLGLRLIYFSYDVKMKEKGDIPEGYSVSREKKERFSLILESASTNQTSMYLCASSLLPGGGEQFFGPGTRLTVL.

The CDR3 sequence: CASSPRQIGQPQHF. In DNA form, the CDR3 reads TGCGCCAGCAGCCCACGACAGATAGGTCAGCCCCAGCATTTT. V is TRBV4-1 and J is TRBJ1-5; TRBD1 is a possible D gene (5 bases). The CDR3 is 14 amino acids. Germline V CDR1 and CDR2: MGHRA, YSYEKL. The V gene lost 4 bases and the J gene lost 6 bases, with 13 bases spanning the gap.

The rearrangement uses TRBV4-3 and TRBJ2-7; TRBD2 agrees at 13 bases. CDR3 length equals 16 residues. Per the germline V gene, CDR1 is LGHNA and CDR2 is YSLEER. The V gene end was trimmed by 5 bases and the J gene end by 1 base; junction bases not matched to a gene: 5. CDR3 bases: TGCGCCAGCAGCGCCCGGACTAGCGGGGGATCCTACGAGCAGTACTTC. Protein product: CASSARTSGGSYEQYF.

V gene TRBV19 combines with J gene TRBJ2-7, with 8 positions matching TRBD1. V trimming: 10 bases; J trimming: 2 bases; junction bases outside the gene matches: 7. CDR1 and CDR2 (germline): LNHDA, SQIVND (reference sequence). CDR3 length: 13 amino acids. The CDR3 sequence is CATQGDQTYEQYF. The CDR3 region has the DNA TGTGCCACACAGGGGGACCAAACCTACGAGCAGTACTTC.

This rearrangement joins TRBV15 to TRBJ1-2, with 7 bases identical to TRBD1. V was pared by 3 bases and J by 4 bases, with 8 bases of the junction left unmatched. Germline V gene data show CDR1 as LNHNV and CDR2 as YYDKDF (reference sequence). The CDR3 totals 15 residues. The CDR3 reads CATSREGTAVYGYTF. Here the CDR3 DNA reads TGTGCCACCAGCAGGGAAGGGACAGCAGTCTATGGCTACACCTTC.

The chain uses TRBV7-9 and TRBJ2-3; TRBD2 agrees at 9 bases. CDR1 is SEHNR and CDR2 is FQNEAQ in the germline V gene (reference sequence). The CDR3 covers 16 residues. J gave up 3 bases and V 5 bases, and 9 bases lay outside the gene matches. The chain's CDR3 is CASSRAGRGGTDTQYF. DNA for the CDR3: TGTGCCAGCAGCCGCGCGGGGCGGGGGGGTACAGATACGCAGTATTTT.

The chain combines TRBV18 with TRBJ1-4; TRBD1 aligns across 9 bases. Per the germline V gene, CDR1 is KGHSH and CDR2 is LQKENI. The CDR3 sequence is 15 residues long. J gave up 5 bases and V 5 bases, and 6 bases lay outside the gene matches. This chain's CDR3 is CASSSGTGKNEKLFF. CDR3 DNA sequence: TGTGCCAGCTCATCCGGGACAGGGAAAAATGAAAAACTGTTTTTT.